One and the same sample provided the 20 T cell receptor beta chains below, sequenced in a study of control samples from healthy donors and cancer patients. The repertoire was sequenced with immunoSEQ multiplex PCR; TCRdb's copy has only in-frame clones and lacks some. The table lists about 150,000 clones, more than 85% of them singletons. The sequenced sample was blood. These receptors all come from a man aged 45-60 years in good health.

The chain carries TRBV5-1 and TRBJ2-5; D is perhaps TRBD1 (6 bases). Per the germline V gene, CDR1 is SGHRS and CDR2 is YFSETQ. The CDR3 consists of 15 residues. V lost 2 bases to trimming and J lost 0 bases, with 11 bases between them. This CDR3 is CASSFGRGYQETQYF. The CDR3 DNA reads TGCGCCAGCAGCTTTGGCAGGGGATACCAAGAGACCCAGTACTTC.

J is TRBJ2-5 and V is TRBV3-1 (or the pseudogene TRBV3-2), with a possible D match to TRBD1 (6 bases). The CDR3 totals 15 residues. The V end lost 1 base, the J end lost 4 bases, and 13 bases lay between the germline ends. CDR1 is LGHDT and CDR2 is YNNKEL in the germline V gene (reference sequence). CDR3 bases: TGTGCCAGCAGCCAAGGCGGCACAGGGAGAGAGACCCAGTACTTC. It encodes CASSQGGTGRETQYF.

This clone was found a few times. This chain links TRBV4-2 with TRBJ1-5; tentative D call: TRBD1 (5 bases). Trimming shortened V by 0 bases and J by 7 bases, and 16 bases separated the two germline ends. Germline V lookup: CDR1 LGHNA, CDR2 YNFKEQ. The CDR3 consists of 16 residues. CDR3: CASSQEATAGGQPQHF. The CDR3 nucleotides are TGTGCCAGCAGCCAAGAAGCGACAGCCGGTGGGCAGCCCCAGCATTTT.

This clone was recorded once. The genes are TRBV19 and TRBJ1-6, with 7 bases that match TRBD1. With V trimmed by 7 bases and J by 8 bases, 17 bases remained unmatched. Germline-derived CDR1 and CDR2 are LNHDA and SQIVND (reference sequence). CDR3 size: 17 residues. This CDR3 reads CASNSDRTHQGDSPLHF. The CDR3 DNA follows: TGTGCCAGTAACTCGGACAGGACACATCAGGGGGATTCACCCCTCCACTTT.

The sample holds one count of this clone. The rearrangement uses TRBV10-3 and TRBJ2-7; TRBD2 matches at 9 bases. There are 14 residues in the CDR3. CDR1 is ENHRY, CDR2 SYGVKD, per germline. J lost 0 bases, V lost 10 bases, and 7 bases had no gene match. CDR3 sequence (DNA): TGTGCCACCCGGACTAGCGCCACCTCCTACGAGCAGTACTTC. This codes for CATRTSATSYEQYF.

The chain joins TRBV2 to TRBJ1-1, with a tentative D call TRBD1 (6 bases). Germline loops: CDR1 SNHLY, CDR2 FYNNEI. The germline V and J ends were trimmed by 7 bases and 4 bases, with 13 bases remaining between them. The CDR3 loop spans 13 amino acids. The CDR3 coding sequence is TGTGCCAGCACTGACAGGCGTGGCACTGAAGCTTTCTTT. The encoded protein is CASTDRRGTEAFF.

The chain couples TRBV27 to TRBJ2-1; D is unresolved. Looked up from germline, CDR1 is MNHEY and CDR2 is SMNVEV (reference sequence). The CDR3 has 15 residues. V lost 0 bases to trimming and J lost 1 base, with 7 bases between them. For the CDR3, the DNA is TGTGCCAGCAGTTTATCTGCTCCGTCCTACAATGAGCAGTTCTTC. Residues: CASSLSAPSYNEQFF.

This chain connects TRBV11-3 to TRBJ2-3; 14 bases match TRBD2. V dropped 3 bases and J dropped 1; count of bases not matched to a gene: 3. CDR1 SGHNT and CDR2 YENEEA come from the germline V gene. The CDR3 runs to 17 residues. CDR3 nucleotide sequence: TGTGCCAGCAGCTTGGGGACTAGCGGGAGTGGCACAGATACGCAGTATTTT. Its translation: CASSLGTSGSGTDTQYF.

V and J are TRBV24-1 and TRBJ2-2, with TRBD1 matching over 8 bases. The CDR3 contains 12 residues. From germline, CDR1 is KGHDR and CDR2 SFDVKD. V lost 10 bases and J lost 3; bases outside the gene matches: 0. CDR3 bases: TGTGCCACGACAGGGGACACCGGGGAGCTGTTTTTT. It codes for CATTGDTGELFF.

CDR3 loop: CASSLYPDTQYF. In nucleotides, the CDR3 is TGTGCCAGCAGCTTATATCCAGATACGCAGTATTTT. V gene TRBV7-9 combines with J gene TRBJ2-3; no firm D call. The CDR3 has 12 amino acids. From germline, CDR1 is SEHNR and CDR2 FQNEAQ (reference sequence). Between the trimmed V and J ends, which lost 2 bases and 4 bases, there was a span of 4 bases.

The V and J genes are TRBV19 and TRBJ2-5; D is uncertain. This CDR3 is 15 amino acids long. V was cut by 3 bases and J by 0 bases, with 11 bases left in between. CDR1 LNHDA and CDR2 SQIVND come from the germline V gene (reference sequence). CDR3 nucleotides: TGTGCCAGTAGTATCTCGACCGTTTACCAAGAGACCCAGTACTTC. Translation: CASSISTVYQETQYF.

This chain uses TRBV28 with TRBJ2-2; TRBD2 agrees at 7 bases. CDR3 length equals 12 residues. The J segment lost 8 bases and the V segment lost 5 bases, leaving 2 bases of the junction unmatched. Per germline, CDR1 MDHEN and CDR2 SYDVKM. CDR3 amino acids: CASSLGRGELFF. DNA of the CDR3: TGTGCCAGCAGTCTCGGGAGGGGGGAGCTGTTTTTT.

Only one count was recorded for this clone. This chain uses TRBV7-2 with TRBJ2-1; TRBD2 aligns across 7 bases. Losses at the gene ends were 2 bases for V and 6 bases for J; bases not matched to a gene: 1. The germline gives CDR1 SGHTA, CDR2 FQGNSA. The CDR3 length is 13 residues. The CDR3 is CASSLPGGNEQFF. CDR3 DNA: TGTGCCAGCAGCTTACCGGGGGGCAATGAGCAGTTCTTC.

The V call is TRBV18, the J call TRBJ2-7; D remains unclear. The V and J ends lost 3 bases and 5 bases respectively, with 17 bases between them. The length of the CDR3 is 15 residues. CDR1 is KGHSH and CDR2 is LQKENI in the germline V gene. CDR3 nucleotides: TGTGCCAGCTCACCCGACGGGTGGCTAGGAGACGAGCAGTACTTC. Its protein product is CASSPDGWLGDEQYF.

This clone was detected only once. The J gene is TRBJ2-2, the V gene TRBV19; D possibly corresponds to TRBD1 (6 bases). The CDR3 sequence is 14 residues long. Per germline, CDR1 LNHDA and CDR2 SQIVND (reference sequence). V was clipped by 1 base and J by 5 bases, with 8 bases between them. The chain's CDR3 is CASSIGTATGELFF. As DNA, the CDR3 is TGTGCCAGTAGTATAGGGACAGCTACCGGGGAGCTGTTTTTT.

This clone occurred once. The CDR3 coding sequence is TGTGCCAGCAGGGACGGAGGTGAAGCTTTCTTT. Its translation is CASRDGGEAFF. This rearrangement joins TRBV6-5 to TRBJ1-1; D not resolved. The V end was cut by 6 bases, the J end by 7 bases, with 9 bases between. This CDR3 is 11 amino acids long. From germline, CDR1 is MNHEY and CDR2 SVGAGI.

The rearrangement links TRBV18 to TRBJ1-5; no clear D. Trimming took off 2 bases at V and 6 bases at J, with 14 bases between the two ends. The CDR3 has 15 residues. The germline V gene has CDR1 KGHSH and CDR2 LQKENI. CDR3 in amino acids: CASSPNTGMGQPQHF. CDR3 DNA sequence: TGTGCCAGCTCACCAAACACCGGAATGGGTCAGCCCCAGCATTTT. The full variable domain, its missing parts supplied by reference TRBV18 and TRBJ1-5, is NAGVMQNPRHLVRRRGQEARLRCSPMKGHSHVYWYRQLPEEGLKFMVYLQKENIIDESGMPKERFSAEFPKEGPSILRIQQVVRGDSAAYFCASSPNTGMGQPQHFGDGTRLSIL.

The gene calls are TRBV3-1 (or the pseudogene TRBV3-2) and TRBJ1-6; D may be TRBD1 (5 bases). Germline lookup yields CDR1 LGHDT and CDR2 YNNKEL (reference sequence). This CDR3 has 12 residues. The V end lost 5 bases, the J end lost 10 bases, and 9 bases lay between the germline ends. The CDR3 spells CASSGEGSPLHF. CDR3 nucleotide sequence: TGTGCCAGCAGCGGGGAGGGGTCACCCCTCCACTTT.

The chain couples TRBV27 to TRBJ1-2; no reliable D call. This CDR3 comprises 13 residues. V dropped 6 bases and J dropped 5 bases, with 13 bases sitting between them. Germline CDR1 is MNHEY and CDR2 is SMNVEV (reference sequence). The CDR3 sequence is CASSPGLPYGYTF. CDR3 DNA: TGTGCCAGCAGCCCCGGACTGCCGTATGGCTACACCTTC.

The chain carries TRBV7-9 and TRBJ2-7, with D unclear. Germline lookup yields CDR1 SEHNR and CDR2 FQNEAQ (reference sequence). This CDR3 is 14 amino acids long. V was shortened by 0 bases and J by 5 bases, with 11 bases between the two germline ends. The CDR3 bases are TGTGCCAGCAGCTTAGCGGTGGTAGGTAACGAGCAGTACTTC. It encodes CASSLAVVGNEQYF.